Listed below are T cell receptor beta chains from one sample, sequenced in a study of T cell repertoires in cytomegalovirus infection. These receptors have no known antigen. TCRdb analysed the reads with MiXCR anew, one entry per CDR3 protein. The table has 95,000 to 150,000 distinct CDR3 sequences, more than 30% seen once. Sequenced here: CD8+ T cells from cultured PBMCs, sampled from culture after CMV antigen stimulation. All receptors come from a human donor in good health (CMV status not recorded). Some clones in this sample may be carry-over from other donors' samples. CDR3s include the opening cysteine and the closing phenylalanine or tryptophan. D genes are given only for firm matches. Only some rows state a clone size, as once, few, many or a class for expanded clones.

TRBJ2-3 NA TRBD1 TRBV11-2 CASRTGFTDRGITDTQYF TGTGCCAGCAGAACGGGATTTACGGACAGGGGGATTACAGATACGCAGTATTTT
TRBJ2-7 NA TRBD1 TRBV11-2 CASSRDRGREQYF TGTGCCAGCAGCCGCGACAGGGGGCGTGAGCAGTACTTC
TRBJ2-3 many TRBD2 TRBV7-2 CASSLAGLAGVTDTQYF TGTGCCAGCAGCCTAGCGGGACTAGCGGGGGTAACAGATACGCAGTATTTT
TRBJ2-5 NA TRBD2 TRBV27 CASSLSGLAGGVQETQYF TGTGCCAGCAGTTTATCAGGGCTAGCGGGGGGGGTACAAGAGACCCAGTACTTC
TRBJ2-1 NA TRBD1 TRBV7-6 CASSFLTGQTYNEQFF TGTGCCAGCAGCTTCCTTACGGGACAGACCTACAATGAGCAGTTCTTC
TRBJ1-2 many NA TRBV12-3/TRBV12-4 CASSLKGVGKGYTF TGTGCCAGCAGCTTAAAGGGGGTCGGTAAGGGCTACACCTTC
TRBJ2-7 NA TRBD1 TRBV7-6 CASSSDRTSSYEQYF TGTGCCAGCAGCTCGGACAGGACCAGCTCCTACGAGCAGTACTTC
TRBJ1-2 NA NA TRBV29-1 CSVEEGVGGGYTF TGCAGCGTTGAAGAGGGGGTAGGGGGTGGCTACACCTTC
TRBJ1-6 NA NA TRBV12-3/TRBV12-4 CASSLSRVHSPLHF TGTGCCAGCAGTTTAAGTAGGGTTCATTCACCCCTCCACTTT
TRBJ1-5 few NA TRBV11-2 CASSLGMGNQPQHF TGTGCCAGCAGCTTAGGAATGGGCAATCAGCCCCAGCATTTT
TRBJ2-7 NA NA TRBV28 CASSYSGTQYF TGTGCCAGCAGTTACTCCGGGACACAGTACTTC
TRBJ2-7 few TRBD1 TRBV27 CASSPTGGHEQYF TGTGCCAGCAGTCCGACAGGGGGGCACGAGCAGTACTTC
TRBJ2-7 NA NA TRBV6-2/TRBV6-3 CASSYSAGYEQYF TGTGCCAGCAGTTACTCGGCGGGTTACGAGCAGTACTTC
TRBJ1-1 NA TRBD1 TRBV19 CASISYRGNTEAFF TGTGCCAGTATTTCTTACAGGGGGAACACTGAAGCTTTCTTT
TRBJ2-3 NA TRBD1 TRBV19 CASSFDRGTDTQYF TGTGCCAGCAGTTTCGACAGGGGCACAGATACGCAGTATTTT
TRBJ2-7 NA TRBD1 TRBV27 CASSSSGGYEQYF TGTGCCAGCTCTAGCTCAGGGGGCTACGAGCAGTACTTC
TRBJ2-7 NA NA TRBV5-6 CASSNLGGRDSYEQYF TGTGCCAGCAGCAACCTCGGAGGCAGGGACTCCTACGAGCAGTACTTC
TRBJ1-5 NA NA TRBV23-1 CASSHRLHYLRVGNQPQHF TGCGCCAGCAGTCATCGGTTACATTATTTAAGGGTTGGCAATCAGCCCCAGCATTTT
TRBJ2-7 NA NA TRBV12-3/TRBV12-4 CASSLASYEQYF TGTGCCAGCAGTTTAGCCTCCTACGAGCAGTACTTC
TRBJ2-1 few TRBD2 TRBV19 CASSPRTSGDHEQFF TGTGCCAGTAGTCCCAGGACTAGCGGGGATCATGAGCAGTTCTTC
TRBJ2-5 NA NA TRBV4-1 CASSQGENQETQYF TGCGCCAGCAGCCAGGGCGAGAATCAAGAGACCCAGTACTTC
TRBJ1-1 many TRBD1 TRBV7-6 CASSLGKQGMNTEAFF TGTGCCAGCAGCTTAGGAAAACAGGGGATGAACACTGAAGCTTTCTTT
TRBJ1-5 NA NA TRBV5-6 CASSFRQRNQPQHF TGTGCCAGCAGCTTTCGACAGCGCAATCAGCCCCAGCATTTT
TRBJ1-2 many NA TRBV7-2 CASSFGGSYGYTF TGTGCCAGCAGCTTCGGAGGGTCCTATGGCTACACCTTC
TRBJ2-7 NA NA TRBV19 CASSMSILDEQYF TGTGCCAGTAGTATGAGTATTCTCGACGAGCAGTACTTC
TRBJ2-3 NA TRBD1 TRBV15 CATSRDRAITDTQYF TGTGCCACTAGCCGGGACAGGGCTATCACAGATACGCAGTATTTT
TRBJ2-3 NA NA TRBV5-6 CASSHPLERLATQYF TGTGCCAGCAGCCACCCATTAGAAAGACTTGCTACGCAGTATTTT
TRBJ2-2 few TRBD2 TRBV11-2 CASSNISGGHYTYTGELFF TGTGCCAGCAGCAACATTAGCGGGGGGCATTACACTTACACCGGGGAGCTGTTTTTT
TRBJ1-6 NA TRBD1 TRBV5-6 CASSLMSGGRSPLHF TGTGCCAGCAGCTTAATGTCAGGGGGCCGTTCACCCCTCCACTTT
TRBJ1-1 few TRBD1 TRBV20-1 CSARMGQDQAFF TGCAGTGCTAGAATGGGACAGGACCAAGCTTTCTTT
TRBJ1-5 few NA TRBV6-1 CASSLDSLNQPQHF TGTGCCAGCAGTCTCGACAGCCTCAATCAGCCCCAGCATTTT
TRBJ1-2 few NA TRBV12-3/TRBV12-4 CASSDGQAPYTF TGTGCCAGCAGCGACGGCCAGGCCCCCTACACCTTC
TRBJ1-1 NA TRBD1 TRBV20-1 CSARRPGGQVRTEAFF TGCAGTGCTCGCCGCCCAGGGGGCCAGGTTCGCACTGAAGCTTTCTTT
TRBJ2-7 NA TRBD2 TRBV6-6 CASKGLAGGRADYEQYF TGTGCCAGCAAAGGGCTAGCGGGGGGAAGGGCGGACTACGAGCAGTACTTC
TRBJ2-3 NA NA TRBV27 CASTPLGTDTQYF TGTGCCAGCACTCCCCTTGGCACAGATACGCAGTATTTT
TRBJ1-1 few NA TRBV27 CASSLSTAINTEAFF TGTGCCAGCAGTTTATCAACAGCAATAAACACTGAAGCTTTCTTT
TRBJ2-1 many TRBD2 TRBV7-8 CASNHGTSSSYNEQFF TGTGCCAGCAACCACGGGACTAGTAGCTCCTACAATGAGCAGTTCTTC
TRBJ1-4 NA NA TRBV7-8 CASSLSIVEKLFF TGTGCCAGCAGCTTATCGATAGTTGAAAAACTGTTTTTT
TRBJ2-1 many TRBD2 TRBV4-1 CASSQEGLAGNEQFF TGCGCCAGCAGCCAAGAGGGGCTAGCGGGGAATGAGCAGTTCTTC
TRBJ2-7 few NA TRBV4-1 CASSQDRGTHSYEQYF TGCGCCAGCAGCCAAGATCGAGGGACTCACTCCTACGAGCAGTACTTC
TRBJ1-4 once NA TRBV4-1 CASSQEDREKLFF TGCGCCAGCAGCCAAGAAGACAGGGAAAAACTGTTTTTT
TRBJ1-2 few TRBD1 TRBV12-3/TRBV12-4 CASSPRGTGGQNYGYTF TGTGCCAGCAGTCCGCGGGGGACAGGGGGGCAAAACTATGGCTACACCTTC
TRBJ1-1 NA NA TRBV7-8 CASSPRVGDTEAFF TGTGCCAGCAGCCCCAGGGTCGGGGACACTGAAGCTTTCTTT
TRBJ2-7 few TRBD1 TRBV11-2 CASSFASGTGPYEQYF TGTGCCAGCAGCTTTGCTTCCGGGACAGGGCCCTACGAGCAGTACTTC
TRBJ1-1 NA NA TRBV10-3 CAISETTGNTEAFF TGTGCCATCAGTGAGACCACAGGAAACACTGAAGCTTTCTTT
TRBJ2-7 many TRBD2 TRBV28 CASRPGLRSYEQYF TGTGCCAGCAGGCCGGGACTACGATCCTACGAGCAGTACTTC
TRBJ2-1 NA NA TRBV7-6 CASSRDTMSYNEQFF TGTGCCAGCAGCCGGGACACGATGAGCTACAATGAGCAGTTCTTC
TRBJ2-7 NA NA TRBV6-6 CASSFLEASTPLYEQYF TGTGCCAGCAGTTTCCTAGAGGCCTCAACCCCTCTGTACGAGCAGTACTTC
TRBJ1-1 NA NA TRBV20-1 CSAHTVANTEAFF TGCAGTGCACACACGGTAGCGAACACTGAAGCTTTCTTT
TRBJ1-2 NA NA TRBV11-2 CASSLEGEIEGFYGYTF TGTGCCAGCAGCTTAGAGGGGGAGATTGAGGGGTTTTATGGCTACACCTTC
TRBJ1-6 NA NA TRBV20-1 CSARDQRFSNNSPLHF TGCAGTGCTAGAGACCAGAGGTTCTCCAATAATTCACCCCTCCACTTT
TRBJ2-5 few NA TRBV20-1 CSARDCCQETQYF TGCAGTGCTAGGGACTGTTGCCAAGAGACCCAGTACTTC
TRBJ1-4 few NA TRBV7-9 CASSSPQRGTGNEKLFF TGTGCCAGCAGCTCGCCCCAAAGGGGGACGGGTAATGAAAAACTGTTTTTT
TRBJ1-1 NA NA TRBV29-1 CSVESVEAFF TGCAGCGTTGAATCAGTTGAAGCTTTCTTT
TRBJ1-2 NA TRBD1 TRBV27 CASSLSNPTGGYGYTF TGTGCCAGCAGTTTATCGAATCCTACAGGGGGGTATGGCTACACCTTC